The source of this TCR beta chain is a study of cytomegalovirus exposure and HLA in healthy donors (dated by TCRdb to 2015 to 2018). Turning to the overall study: An earlier analysis of 550 to 700 of the donors reported roughly 270 Gb of sequence data and 120 million or so unique TCR beta sequences from roughly 180 million T cells. HLA typing included class I and class II loci at four-digit resolution. Because of strong linkage in the cohort, five DR-DQ haplotypes were treated as single units for association and clustering. A separate validation cohort of 90 to 150 different subjects was used in addition to the approximately 640-subject first cohort. A later genetic analysis took genome-wide SNP genotypes for about three fifths of the 666 donors and used that subset as a discovery cohort. The genetic ancestry cluster associated with self-reported Caucasian donors included 81% of the roughly 400 genotyped donors. Donor age, sex, ethnicity and CMV serostatus were compiled alongside the repertoire data. Rather than drawing on any new phenotypic data, the later analysis identified candidate immune exposures from TCR beta sequences and the way those sequences occurred across donors. High-throughput TCR immunosequencing, statistical association of individual TCRs with disease status, and machine learning were combined to predict cytomegalovirus infection status. The study used immunosequencing to profile the T cell repertoires of approximately 630 subjects and linked those repertoires to cytomegalovirus serostatus. Across approximately 400 genotyped donors of the cohort, an average of about 240,000 unique TCR beta nucleotide sequences per donor were sequenced, and approximately 17% of those sequences were non-productive. Every discovery cohort repertoire had been produced on one sequencing platform. In a later analysis, previously published TCR beta repertoires from several hundred donors were re-analyzed and high-resolution HLA genotyping was added so that TCR occurrence patterns could be studied. The aim of the study was to test whether cataloging public T cell receptors could identify signatures of past pathogen exposure. An earlier analysis of approximately 630 of the donors applied high-throughput TCR beta sequencing to assess whether each TCR beta V gene segment acted as functional or pseudogenic. The number of donors typed differed by locus, with about 629-630 for A, B, C, DRB1 and DQB1, 522 for DQA1, about 610 for DPA1, and roughly 450 for DPB1. Approximately 310 gigabases of sequencing data and tens of millions of unique TCR sequences were included in an early release covering several hundred HLA-typed donors.

General findings and caveats noted by the study authors: The cohort was sequenced for TCR beta chains only, and without alpha or paired-chain data the features that could be detected were limited. In an earlier analysis of a few hundred of the donors, most TCR beta V segments were observed in productive rearrangements about 87% or about 30% of the time, broadly matching IMGT annotations. HLA typing was unavailable for some donors at each locus, so association tests used only the typed subset. A later genetic analysis associated a missense DCLRE1C variant with V-gene and J-gene trimming of TCR beta chains, and an independent cohort replicated the association. Roughly uniform sequencing depth across donors was assumed in presence/absence analyses, although this assumption may not hold. A later analysis found that most CMV-associated TCR beta chains appeared HLA-restricted, with HLA associations seemingly driven largely by CMV exposure. A further reported finding was that TCR beta sequences accurately predicted the HLA-A and HLA-B alleles for most subjects in the first cohort. The classifier was reported to diagnose cytomegalovirus status with high specificity and sensitivity in both the original and validation cohorts. In a later analysis, HLA-associated TCR beta chains were found to be more clonally expanded and to have lower generation probabilities than equally common non-associated chains. Across donors, most TCR sequences were observed very rarely, whereas some public TCRs were present in many individuals. In a later analysis, some 17,000 TCR beta sequences were associated with specific HLA alleles at a false discovery rate of 0.05. A total of fewer than 200 TCR beta chains were listed by the study as associated with cytomegalovirus. The authors suggested that the approach could potentially be generalized to other disease states and immunological phenotypes. According to a later genetic analysis, donors in an Asian-associated ancestry cluster had fewer N-insertions in productive TCRs than the approximately 650-donor mean. In vitro tests confirmed that a few of the cytomegalovirus-associated TCR beta chains recognize cytomegalovirus antigens. The earlier analysis of some 540 of the donors excluded roughly 16 rarely observed V segments, including chromosome 9 orphons, because counts were too low. Linkage disequilibrium might explain the correlated functional status among segregating V segments, but an unknown experimental factor could not be excluded. A cluster of highly shared sequence variants was judged likely to represent a technical artifact of the sequencing pipeline. Several of the top co-occurrence clusters appeared to be linked to parvovirus B19, influenza, CMV and Epstein-Barr virus, according to a later analysis. A later analysis found that TCR association rates varied across HLA loci, with DRB1 alleles showing the most associated TCRs and HLA-C alleles the fewest. Some IMGT-functional V segments, including TRBV6-2 and TRBV6-3, could not be distinguished by the 87-base-pair reads and were therefore excluded. When HLA alleles, especially DR and DQ, strongly co-occurred, attributing TCR associations to individual alleles was difficult. CMV serostatus was the only immune exposure information available for the cohort.

Libraries were built with the immunoSEQ multiplex PCR assay. For the multiplex PCR, a mixture combining 60 forward primers for TCR Vbeta segments and 13 reverse primers for TCR Jbeta segments was used. The CDR3 region of rearranged TCR beta genes was amplified from genomic DNA by a multiplex PCR assay. Amplified TCR beta libraries were sequenced as 87-base-pair reads on the Illumina HiSeq System. The paper's processing steps were these. Across the 666 repertoires, a later analysis counted some 81 million unique TCR beta chains, roughly 11 million of which were shared by at least two donors. Raw reads were error-corrected and collapsed into unique sequences with a nearest-neighbor algorithm that merged closely related sequences to remove PCR and sequencing errors. To assign V, D and J gene segments, CDR3 sequences were aligned to IMGT reference sequences. For a sequence to be retained, a match of at least six nucleotides to both a V gene segment and a J gene segment was required. Rearrangements were classified as productive when the CDR3 lacked stop codons and remained in frame with V and J, and all other rearrangements were classified as non-productive. CDR3 was defined according to IMGT convention as the region running from the second conserved V-encoded cysteine to the conserved J-encoded phenylalanine. In an earlier analysis of around 540 of the donors, sequences lacking an unambiguous match to a single V gene segment were excluded. An earlier analysis of several hundred of the donors called V segments functional above 56.7% productive rearrangements and segregating when the between-donor standard deviation exceeded 5%. A statistical classification framework was developed to diagnose cytomegalovirus status using the catalog of TCR beta chain sequences. V and J gene assignment, in a later analysis, came from comparing TCR nucleotide sequences with IMGT/GENE-DB human TR gene sequences. Using the TCRdist pipeline, a later analysis assigned CDR3 sequences along with most-parsimonious VDJ recombination scenarios. In a later analysis, each TCR beta chain was defined by its CDR3 amino acid sequence together with its V-gene family, and reads lacking a unique V-gene family were excluded. In a later analysis, 450 to 600 highly shared, low-generation-probability nucleotide sequences were removed to address suspected cross-contamination and a sequencing artifact. In a later analysis, a clonal expansion index was calculated for each public chain from normalized within-repertoire ranks of inferred template counts. A later analysis computed generation probabilities with a VDJ recombination model fitted to out-of-frame rearrangements, and checked the results against IGoR. In a later analysis, hypergeometric tests were used to score TCR-TCR, TCR-HLA and TCR-CMV co-occurrence, with a repertoire-size bias correction applied to TCR pairs. In a later analysis, false discovery rates were estimated by permuting HLA or CMV assignments 20 times. A later analysis grouped co-occurring TCRs with DBSCAN, adding TCRdist sequence similarity when clustering within HLA-allele-positive subsets. Co-occurrence clustering excluded repertoires with fewer than 30,000 or more than 120,000 public chains, plus five with anomalous nucleotide sharing. Held by TCRdb, this immuneACCESS table contains in-frame sequences only and omits some clones. Under half of the omission traces to an unresolved V gene where checked; the cause of the rest is unknown. For V, J and clone size, that table is used; D and trimming come from the DNA. The sample yields 95,000 to 150,000 clones; over 9.5% were counted once. The ten largest clones add up to about 4.6% of the sample.

In this sample, this clone turned up a few times. This clone's antigen is unknown. Per-nucleotide qualities are absent, and no much larger clonotype sits a single base away. The germline V gene (reference sequence) provides CDR1 LNHDA and CDR2 SQIVND. The CDR3, from cysteine to phenylalanine, totals 14 residues. The CDR3 DNA has 42 bases and is translated from base 1. Cut back by 0 bases and 4 bases, the V and J ends lie 7 bases apart. The cohort consisted of some 730 healthy bone marrow donors. At the time of sampling, every cohort member was nominally healthy, though immune exposures that went unrecorded were likely present. The donor tested CMV seropositive and was one of the 289 seropositive cohort members. A peripheral blood sample was provided by each donor, and peripheral blood mononuclear cells were used for TCR beta sequencing. The Qiagen DNeasy Blood Extraction Kit was used to extract genomic DNA from the blood cell samples.

The TCR was taken from a woman aged 18-30 years in good health and CMV-seropositive. The receptor chain draws on TRBV19 and TRBJ1-5; confidence is insufficient to name the D gene. The sequenced sample consisted of PBMCs. The CDR3 has the sequence CASSIEPDNQPQHF. At the DNA level, the sequence is TGTGCCAGTAGTATAGAGCCAGATAATCAGCCCCAGCATTTT.